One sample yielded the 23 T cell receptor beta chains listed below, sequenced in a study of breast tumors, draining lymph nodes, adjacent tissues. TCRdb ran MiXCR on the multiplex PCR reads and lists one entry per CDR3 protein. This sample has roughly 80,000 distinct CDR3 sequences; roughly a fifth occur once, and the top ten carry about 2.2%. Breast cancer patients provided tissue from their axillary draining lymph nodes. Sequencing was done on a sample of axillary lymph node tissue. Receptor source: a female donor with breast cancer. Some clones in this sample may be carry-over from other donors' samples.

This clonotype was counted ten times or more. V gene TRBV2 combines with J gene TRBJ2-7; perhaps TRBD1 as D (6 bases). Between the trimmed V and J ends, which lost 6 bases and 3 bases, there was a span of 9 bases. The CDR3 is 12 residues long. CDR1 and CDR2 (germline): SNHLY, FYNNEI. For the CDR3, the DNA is TGTGCCAGCAGGAGAGGGGGCTACGAGCAGTACTTC. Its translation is CASRRGGYEQYF. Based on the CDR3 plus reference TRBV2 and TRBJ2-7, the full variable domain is EPEVTQTPSHQVTQMGQEVILRCVPISNHLYFYWYRQILGQKVEFLVSFYNNEISEKSEIFDDQFSVERPDGSNFTLKIRSTKLEDSAMYFCASRRGGYEQYFGPGTRLTVT.

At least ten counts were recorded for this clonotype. The CDR3 DNA reads TGTGCCACCAGTGGGGGTGACTATGGCTACACCTTC. Residues: CATSGGDYGYTF. The chain is built from TRBV24-1 and TRBJ1-2; no firm D call. CDR1 and CDR2 (germline): KGHDR, SFDVKD. There are 12 residues in the CDR3. V lost 5 bases to trimming and J lost 3 bases, with 6 bases between them.

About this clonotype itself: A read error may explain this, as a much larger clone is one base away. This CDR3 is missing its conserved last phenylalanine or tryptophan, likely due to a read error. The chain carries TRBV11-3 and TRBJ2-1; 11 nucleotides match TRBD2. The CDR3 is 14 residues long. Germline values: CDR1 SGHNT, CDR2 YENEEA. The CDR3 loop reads CASRLAGGPNEQFL. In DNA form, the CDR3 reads TGTGCCAGCAGATTAGCGGGAGGGCCCAATGAGCAGTTCCTC.

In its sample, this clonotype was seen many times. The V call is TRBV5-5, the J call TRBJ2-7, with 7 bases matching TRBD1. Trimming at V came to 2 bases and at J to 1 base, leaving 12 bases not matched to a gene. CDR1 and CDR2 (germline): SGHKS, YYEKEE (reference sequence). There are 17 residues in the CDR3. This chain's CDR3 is CASSFTLTGDKSYEQYF. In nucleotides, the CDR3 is TGTGCCAGCAGCTTTACCCTCACAGGGGACAAGTCCTACGAGCAGTACTTC.

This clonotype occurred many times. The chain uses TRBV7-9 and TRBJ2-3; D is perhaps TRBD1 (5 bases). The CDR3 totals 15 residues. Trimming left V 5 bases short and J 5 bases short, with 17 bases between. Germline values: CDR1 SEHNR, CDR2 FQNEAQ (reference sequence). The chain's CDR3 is CASSPPFRVGDTQYF. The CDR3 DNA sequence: TGTGCCAGCAGCCCCCCTTTCAGGGTAGGAGATACGCAGTATTTT.

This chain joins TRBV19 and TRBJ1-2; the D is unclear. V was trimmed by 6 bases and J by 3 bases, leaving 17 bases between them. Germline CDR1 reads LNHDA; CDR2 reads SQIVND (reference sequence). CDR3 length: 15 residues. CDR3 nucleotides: TGTGCCAGTAGACGGACCGCTCGCGGCGACTATGGCTACACCTTC. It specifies CASRRTARGDYGYTF.

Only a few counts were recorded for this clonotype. The CDR3, as DNA: TGTGCCAGCAGCTTGAGCGGGAGGTCGGACACCGGGGAGCTGTTTTTT. It encodes CASSLSGRSDTGELFF. V gene TRBV5-4 combines with J gene TRBJ2-2, with 9 bases lining up with TRBD2. CDR1 and CDR2 (germline): SGHNT, YYREEE (reference sequence). The trim removed 1 base at V and 3 bases at J, leaving 4 bases unmatched. CDR3 length equals 16 residues.

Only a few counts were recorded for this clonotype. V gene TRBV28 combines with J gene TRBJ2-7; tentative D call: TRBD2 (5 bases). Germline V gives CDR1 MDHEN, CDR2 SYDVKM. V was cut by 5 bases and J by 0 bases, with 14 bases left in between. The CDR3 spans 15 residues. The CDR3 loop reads CASSGTGSGSYEQYF. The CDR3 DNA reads TGTGCCAGCAGTGGCACGGGGAGCGGCTCCTACGAGCAGTACTTC.

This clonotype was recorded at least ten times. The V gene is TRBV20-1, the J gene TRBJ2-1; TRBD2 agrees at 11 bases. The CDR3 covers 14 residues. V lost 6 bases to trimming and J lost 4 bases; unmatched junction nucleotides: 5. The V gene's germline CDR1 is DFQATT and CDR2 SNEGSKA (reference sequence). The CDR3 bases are TGCAGTGCGCGACTAGCGGGACTTTACAATGAGCAGTTCTTC. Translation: CSARLAGLYNEQFF.

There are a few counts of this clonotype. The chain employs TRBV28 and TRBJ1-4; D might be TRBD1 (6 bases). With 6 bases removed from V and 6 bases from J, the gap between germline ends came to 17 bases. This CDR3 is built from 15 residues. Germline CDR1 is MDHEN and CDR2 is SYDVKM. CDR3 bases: TGTGCCAGCAGCCCCACAGGGTTGGGTTATGAAAAACTGTTTTTT. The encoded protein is CASSPTGLGYEKLFF.

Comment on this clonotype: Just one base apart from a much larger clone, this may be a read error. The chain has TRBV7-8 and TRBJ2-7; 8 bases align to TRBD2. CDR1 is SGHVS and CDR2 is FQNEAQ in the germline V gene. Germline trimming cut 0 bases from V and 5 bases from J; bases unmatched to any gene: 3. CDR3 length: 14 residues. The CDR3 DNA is TGTGCCAGCAGCTTAGCCGGGACTAGTCACGAGCAGTACTTC. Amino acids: CASSLAGTSHEQYF.

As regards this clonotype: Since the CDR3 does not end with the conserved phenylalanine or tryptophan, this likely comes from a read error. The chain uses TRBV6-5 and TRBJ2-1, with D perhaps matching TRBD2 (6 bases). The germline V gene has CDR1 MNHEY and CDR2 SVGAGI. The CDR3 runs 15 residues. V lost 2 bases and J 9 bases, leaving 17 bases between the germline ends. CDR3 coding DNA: TGTGCCAGCAGTTACGATCTAGTGGGAGGTATTGAGCAGTTCTCC. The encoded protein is CASSYDLVGGIEQFS.

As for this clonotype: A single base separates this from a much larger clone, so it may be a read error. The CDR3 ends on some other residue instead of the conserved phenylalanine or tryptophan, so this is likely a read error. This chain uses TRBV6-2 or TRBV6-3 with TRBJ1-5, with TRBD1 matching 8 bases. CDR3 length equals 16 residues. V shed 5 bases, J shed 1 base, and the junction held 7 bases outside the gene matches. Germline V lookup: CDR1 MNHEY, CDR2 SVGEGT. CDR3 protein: CASSATGGLSNQPQHV. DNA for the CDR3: TGTGCCAGCAGTGCTACAGGGGGTCTCAGCAATCAGCCCCAGCATGTT.

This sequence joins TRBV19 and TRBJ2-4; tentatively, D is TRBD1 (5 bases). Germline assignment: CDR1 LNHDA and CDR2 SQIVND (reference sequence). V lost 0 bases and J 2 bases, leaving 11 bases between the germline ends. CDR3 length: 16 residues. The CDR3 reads CASSIDPRVPKNIQYF. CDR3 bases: TGTGCCAGTAGTATAGACCCCAGGGTCCCCAAAAACATTCAGTACTTC.

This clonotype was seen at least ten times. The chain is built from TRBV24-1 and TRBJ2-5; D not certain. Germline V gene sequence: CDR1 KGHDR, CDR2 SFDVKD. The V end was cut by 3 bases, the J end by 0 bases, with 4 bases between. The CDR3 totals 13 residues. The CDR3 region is CATSDLDQETQYF. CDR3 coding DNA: TGTGCCACCAGTGATCTGGACCAAGAGACCCAGTACTTC.

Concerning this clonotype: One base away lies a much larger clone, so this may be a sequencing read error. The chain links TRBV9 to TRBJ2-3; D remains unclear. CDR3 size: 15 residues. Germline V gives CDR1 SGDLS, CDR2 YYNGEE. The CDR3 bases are TGTGCCAGCAGCCCCGAAGGGTTTAGCATAGATACGCAGTATTTT. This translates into CASSPEGFSIDTQYF.

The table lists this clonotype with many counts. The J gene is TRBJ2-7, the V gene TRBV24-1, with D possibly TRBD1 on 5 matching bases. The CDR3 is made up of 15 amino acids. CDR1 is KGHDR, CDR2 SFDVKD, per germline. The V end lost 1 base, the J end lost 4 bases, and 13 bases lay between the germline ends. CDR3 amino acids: CATSDFSQGRYEQYF. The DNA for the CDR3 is TGTGCCACCAGTGATTTCAGCCAGGGAAGGTACGAGCAGTACTTC.

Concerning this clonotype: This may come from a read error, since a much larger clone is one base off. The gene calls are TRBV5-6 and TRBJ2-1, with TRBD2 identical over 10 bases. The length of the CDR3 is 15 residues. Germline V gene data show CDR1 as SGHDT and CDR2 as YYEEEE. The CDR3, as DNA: TGTGCCTGCAGCTTGGTCCGGACTAGCGGAGGCGAGCAGTTCTTC. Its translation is CACSLVRTSGGEQFF.

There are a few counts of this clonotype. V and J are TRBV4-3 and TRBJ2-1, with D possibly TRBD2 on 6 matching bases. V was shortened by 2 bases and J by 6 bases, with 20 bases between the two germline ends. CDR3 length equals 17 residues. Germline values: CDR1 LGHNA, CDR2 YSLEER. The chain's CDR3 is CASSQHLGGISPNEQFF. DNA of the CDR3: TGCGCCAGCAGCCAACATCTGGGGGGAATTAGCCCCAATGAGCAGTTCTTC.

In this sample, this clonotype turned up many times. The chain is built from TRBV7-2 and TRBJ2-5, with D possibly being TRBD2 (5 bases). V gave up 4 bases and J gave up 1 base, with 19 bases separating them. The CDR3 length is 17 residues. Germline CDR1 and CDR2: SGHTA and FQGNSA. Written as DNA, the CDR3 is TGTGCCAGCAGCTCCCTCTACCGGTCTAGCAGCCAAGAGACCCAGTACTTC. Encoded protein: CASSSLYRSSSQETQYF.

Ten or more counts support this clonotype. DNA for the CDR3: TGTGCCAGCAGCTTAGGGGGAAATTTCTACAATGAGCAGTTCTTC. Protein sequence: CASSLGGNFYNEQFF. The chain links TRBV7-2 to TRBJ2-1, with D unclear. The V end was cut by 1 base, the J end by 3 bases, with 10 bases between. This CDR3 is built from 15 residues. CDR1 is SGHTA, CDR2 FQGNSA, per germline.

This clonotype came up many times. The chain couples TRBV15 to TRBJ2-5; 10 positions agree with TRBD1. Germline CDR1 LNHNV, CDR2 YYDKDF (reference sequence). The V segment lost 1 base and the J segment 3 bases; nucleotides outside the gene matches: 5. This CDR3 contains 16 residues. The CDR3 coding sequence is TGTGCCACCAGCAGAGGACAGGGGGCCGGGGAAGAGACCCAGTACTTC. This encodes CATSRGQGAGEETQYF.

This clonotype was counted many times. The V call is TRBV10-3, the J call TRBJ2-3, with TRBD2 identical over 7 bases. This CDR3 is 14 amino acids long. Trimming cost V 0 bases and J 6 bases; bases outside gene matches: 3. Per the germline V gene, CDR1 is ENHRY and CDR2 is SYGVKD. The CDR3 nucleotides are TGTGCCATCAGTGAGTCGATCGGGGGGGATACGCAGTATTTT. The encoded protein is CAISESIGGDTQYF.